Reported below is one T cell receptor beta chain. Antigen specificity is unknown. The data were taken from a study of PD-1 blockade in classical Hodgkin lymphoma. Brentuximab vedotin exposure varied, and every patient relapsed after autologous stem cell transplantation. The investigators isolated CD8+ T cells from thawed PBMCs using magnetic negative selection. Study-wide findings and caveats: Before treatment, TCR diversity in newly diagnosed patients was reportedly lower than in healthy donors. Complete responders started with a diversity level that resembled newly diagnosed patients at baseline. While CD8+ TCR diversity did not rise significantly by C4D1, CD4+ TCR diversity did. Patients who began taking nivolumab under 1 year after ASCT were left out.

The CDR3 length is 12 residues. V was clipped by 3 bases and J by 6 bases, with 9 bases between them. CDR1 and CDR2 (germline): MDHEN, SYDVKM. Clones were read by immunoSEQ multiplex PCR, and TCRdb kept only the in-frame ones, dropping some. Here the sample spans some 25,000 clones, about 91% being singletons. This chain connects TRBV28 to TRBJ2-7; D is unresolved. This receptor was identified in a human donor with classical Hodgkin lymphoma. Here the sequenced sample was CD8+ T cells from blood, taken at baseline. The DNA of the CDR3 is TGTGCCAGCAGTTTCCGAGCGACCGAGCAGTACTTC. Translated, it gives CASSFRATEQYF.